The 27 T cell receptor beta chains below all came from one sample that was sequenced in a study of T cell responses to AZD1222 COVID-19 vaccine. The assay was immunoSEQ multiplex PCR, and TCRdb's table has in-frame clones only and misses some. The sample gives around 200,000 clones, 80% to 95% of which show up once; roughly 3.9% is in the top ten. This sample comprised peripheral blood, obtained on day 0 of AZD1222 vaccination. The receptor set was obtained from an adult in good health.

The chain couples TRBV7-2 to TRBJ1-4; no clear D. CDR1 is SGHTA and CDR2 is FQGNSA in the germline V gene. Trimming removed 5 bases at V and 3 bases at J, with 16 bases between. The CDR3 is made up of 16 amino acids. The CDR3 loop reads CASSPQVVSPNEKLFF. Written as DNA, the CDR3 is TGTGCCAGCAGCCCCCAAGTTGTCAGCCCTAATGAAAAACTGTTTTTT.

This chain joins TRBV27 and TRBJ2-7, with D unresolved. The V and J ends lost 6 bases and 1 base respectively, with 13 bases between them. The CDR3 extends over 14 amino acids. Germline loops: CDR1 MNHEY, CDR2 SMNVEV (reference sequence). CDR3 nucleotides: TGTGCCAGCAGCCTAATAGTGGGATCCTACGAGCAGTACTTC. Translation gives CASSLIVGSYEQYF.

This sequence joins TRBV5-8 and TRBJ1-3; perhaps TRBD1 as D (5 bases). Trimming removed 4 bases from V and 5 bases from J, with 13 bases in between. The CDR3 consists of 14 residues. Per the germline V gene, CDR1 is SGHTS and CDR2 is YDEGEE. CDR3 amino acids: CASSPRGPRNTIYF. The CDR3 DNA reads as TGTGCCAGCAGCCCTCGGGGACCAAGAAACACCATATATTTT.

V gene TRBV5-5 combines with J gene TRBJ1-2; 9 bases are shared with TRBD1. CDR3 size: 13 residues. CDR1 SGHKS and CDR2 YYEKEE come from the germline V gene (reference sequence). J was trimmed by 7 bases and V by 1 base; bases with no gene match: 2. CDR3 loop: CASSLLTGGGYTF. The CDR3 region has the DNA TGTGCCAGCAGCTTGCTGACAGGGGGTGGCTACACCTTC.

CDR3 coding DNA: TGTGCCAGCAGCTTTGGTACAGGTTTTGAAGCTTTCTTT. This gives the protein CASSFGTGFEAFF. This rearrangement joins TRBV7-9 to TRBJ1-1, with D possibly TRBD1 on 5 matching bases. Trimming removed 3 bases at V and 7 bases at J, with 12 bases between. The CDR3 covers 13 residues. Germline CDR1 SEHNR, CDR2 FQNEAQ (reference sequence).

This sequence joins TRBV9 and TRBJ2-3, with a tentative D call TRBD1 (6 bases). V shed 1 base and J shed 0 bases, with 18 bases lying between them. Germline V CDR1 and CDR2: SGDLS, YYNGEE. The CDR3 spans 18 residues. Here the CDR3 DNA reads TGTGCCAGCAGCGTAAATCCCCCGGGACACCTCAGCACAGATACGCAGTATTTT. Protein product: CASSVNPPGHLSTDTQYF.

J is TRBJ1-2 and V is TRBV6-6; TRBD1 is a possible D gene (5 bases). Deletions cut 5 bases from V and 12 bases from J, with 22 bases between. Germline CDR1 is MNHNY and CDR2 is SVGAGI (reference sequence). The CDR3 totals 14 residues. CDR3 nucleotide sequence: TGTGCCAGCAGTCCCTCGGCGGGGACCCTTGGACACACCTTC. Protein sequence: CASSPSAGTLGHTF.

The chain carries TRBV6-5 and TRBJ1-1; D not certain. Germline V CDR1 and CDR2: MNHEY, SVGAGI. Trimming cost V 5 bases and J 1 base, with 8 bases left between them. This CDR3 has 13 residues. CDR3 nucleotides: TGTGCCAGCAGTCCCCGCGGGAACACTGAAGCTTTCTTT. The encoded protein is CASSPRGNTEAFF.

This chain uses TRBV30 with TRBJ2-1; D call uncertain. The V gene lost 0 bases and the J gene lost 8 bases, with 5 bases spanning the gap. Germline assignment: CDR1 GTSNPN and CDR2 SVGIG (reference sequence). There are 11 residues in the CDR3. CDR3 nucleotides: TGTGCCTGGAGTGTAGGCGATGAGCAGTTCTTC. Amino acids: CAWSVGDEQFF.

The CDR3 coding sequence is TGCGCCAGCAGCTGGGGACAGGGGGCTTCTGAAGCTTTCTTT. Translated: CASSWGQGASEAFF. This rearrangement joins TRBV5-1 to TRBJ1-1, with 12 positions matching TRBD1. V shed 3 bases, J shed 6 bases, and the junction held 3 bases outside the gene matches. CDR1 is SGHRS and CDR2 is YFSETQ in the germline V gene. This CDR3 spans 14 amino acids. Combining the CDR3 with reference TRBV5-1 and TRBJ1-1 gives the whole variable domain KAGVTQTPRYLIKTRGQQVTLSCSPISGHRSVSWYQQTPGQGLQFLFEYFSETQRNKGNFPGRFSGRQFSNSRSEMNVSTLELGDSALYLCASSWGQGASEAFFGQGTRLTVV.

The rearrangement joins TRBV14 to TRBJ1-1; D ambiguous. The V gene lost 0 bases and the J gene lost 4 bases, with 9 bases spanning the gap. Germline lookup yields CDR1 SGHDN and CDR2 FVKESK. The CDR3 is 14 residues long. The CDR3, as DNA: TGTGCCAGCAGCCAAGACTGGACTGTCACTGAAGCTTTCTTT. As protein: CASSQDWTVTEAFF.

CDR3 sequence reads: CASSPPNRDEQFF. In DNA form, the CDR3 reads TGTGCCAGCAGCCCCCCCAACCGGGATGAGCAGTTCTTC. The chain links TRBV7-2 to TRBJ2-1; the D is unclear. Trimming took 5 bases from V and 8 from J, leaving 13 bases between them. Germline V gene sequence: CDR1 SGHTA, CDR2 FQGNSA. CDR3 length: 13 residues.

The rearrangement links TRBV12-5 to TRBJ1-5; D is undetermined. CDR3 size: 16 residues. Germline CDR1 is LGHNT and CDR2 is FRNRAP. Trimming took 5 bases from V and 2 from J, leaving 16 bases between them. The CDR3 loop reads CASGPNTQGGNQPQHF. CDR3 DNA: TGTGCTAGTGGTCCCAACACGCAAGGTGGCAATCAGCCCCAGCATTTT.

This sequence joins TRBV10-1 and TRBJ2-7; perhaps TRBD2 as D (5 bases). V dropped 10 bases and J dropped 4 bases, with 11 bases sitting between them. Looked up from germline, CDR1 is WNHNN and CDR2 is SYGVQD (reference sequence). CDR3 length: 11 amino acids. The CDR3 here is CATGRGYEQYF. The CDR3 bases are TGCGCCACCGGTCGGGGATACGAGCAGTACTTC.

The rearrangement joins TRBV19 to TRBJ2-2; a possible D gene is TRBD2 (6 bases). Trimming pared 6 bases from V and 0 bases from J, leaving 11 bases between. CDR3 size: 15 residues. Germline V lookup: CDR1 LNHDA, CDR2 SQIVND (reference sequence). CDR3 loop: CASRRRETNTGELFF. In DNA, the CDR3 is TGTGCCAGTAGGAGGAGGGAGACGAACACCGGGGAGCTGTTTTTT.

Points on this clone: Other DNA sequences in this sample translate to the same CDR3. This chain's CDR3 is CSARGQETQYF. In DNA form, the CDR3 reads TGCAGTGCTAGAGGGCAGGAGACCCAGTACTTC. This chain joins TRBV20-1 and TRBJ2-5, with D hard to call. The germline V gene has CDR1 DFQATT and CDR2 SNEGSKA (reference sequence). V was pared by 1 base and J by 5 bases, with 5 bases between. This CDR3 spans 11 amino acids.

V is TRBV6-2 or TRBV6-3 and J is TRBJ1-2; 12 nucleotides align to TRBD1. V shed 2 bases, J shed 10 bases, and the junction held 8 bases outside the gene matches. CDR3 length equals 15 residues. The V gene's germline CDR1 is MNHEY and CDR2 SVGEGT. This CDR3 is CASSYGTGGENDYTF. CDR3 nucleotide sequence: TGTGCCAGCAGTTACGGGACAGGGGGCGAAAATGACTACACCTTC.

V is TRBV12-3 or TRBV12-4 and J is TRBJ2-2; no firm D call. V was cut by 3 bases and J by 4 bases, with 6 bases left in between. The CDR3 consists of 13 residues. The CDR3 nucleotides are TGTGCCAGCAGTTTCCCCAGCACCGGGGAGCTGTTTTTT. Its translation: CASSFPSTGELFF.

The rearrangement links TRBV27 to TRBJ1-6; D is undetermined. Germline assignment: CDR1 MNHEY and CDR2 SMNVEV (reference sequence). The CDR3 runs 13 residues. The ends were cut back, 6 bases at V and 8 bases at J, with 11 bases in the middle. The CDR3 protein is CASSFYSDSPLHF. In nucleotides, the CDR3 is TGTGCCAGCAGCTTTTATTCGGATTCACCCCTCCACTTT.

This clone was picked up one time. This rearrangement joins TRBV5-1 to TRBJ1-6, with D maybe TRBD1 (5 bases). The V end was cut by 6 bases, the J end by 7 bases, with 20 bases between. Germline CDR1 and CDR2: SGHRS and YFSETQ. CDR3 length: 16 residues. Here the CDR3 DNA reads TGCGCCAGCACTAGCCTATGGGGACGGTCGAATTCACCCCTCCACTTT. Translating it yields CASTSLWGRSNSPLHF.

This sequence joins TRBV18 and TRBJ2-7; possible D gene TRBD2, 6 bases. Trimming removed 3 bases from V and 6 bases from J, with 15 bases in between. Germline CDR1 KGHSH, CDR2 LQKENI. The CDR3 contains 14 residues. CDR3 bases: TGTGCCAGCTCACCCTCTACTAGCTTTATCGAGCAGTACTTC. It encodes CASSPSTSFIEQYF.

Regarding this clone: Other DNA sequences of this sample code for an identical CDR3. The V and J genes are TRBV19 and TRBJ2-1; 10 bases agree with TRBD1. CDR3 length: 13 amino acids. Germline lookup yields CDR1 LNHDA and CDR2 SQIVND (reference sequence). The ends lost 6 bases at V and 6 bases at J; junction bases unmatched: 2. DNA for the CDR3: TGTGCCAGTAGCGGACAGGGGGGCAATGAGCAGTTCTTC. The encoded protein is CASSGQGGNEQFF.

The CDR3 is CASSLAASGISGETQYF. As DNA, the CDR3 is TGTGCCAGCAGCTTAGCGGCCAGCGGGATAAGTGGAGAGACCCAGTACTTC. This chain links TRBV7-9 with TRBJ2-5; 7 nucleotides agree with TRBD2. The CDR3 spans 17 residues. V trimming: 0 bases; J trimming: 4 bases; junction bases outside the gene matches: 11. Germline V gene lookup returns CDR1 SEHNR and CDR2 FQNEAQ (reference sequence).

V is TRBV18 and J is TRBJ2-3, with D unresolved. The CDR3 contains 14 residues. Per germline, CDR1 KGHSH and CDR2 LQKENI. The V gene lost 5 bases and the J gene lost 0 bases, with 9 bases spanning the gap. The CDR3 sequence is CASSSARSTDTQYF. The CDR3 nucleotides read TGTGCCAGCTCATCGGCCCGGAGCACAGATACGCAGTATTTT. Using reference TRBV18 and TRBJ2-3 for the parts outside the CDR3, the full variable domain is NAGVMQNPRHLVRRRGQEARLRCSPMKGHSHVYWYRQLPEEGLKFMVYLQKENIIDESGMPKERFSAEFPKEGPSILRIQQVVRGDSAAYFCASSSARSTDTQYFGPGTRLTVL.

The chain links TRBV11-2 to TRBJ1-4; a weak D match, TRBD1 (6 bases). With 2 bases removed from V and 14 bases from J, the gap between germline ends came to 21 bases. Per the germline V gene, CDR1 is SGHAT and CDR2 is FQNNGV. This CDR3 region has 15 residues. The CDR3 bases are TGTGCCAGCAGCTTAACCGACGGAGAGGGGGGGCGGCTGTTTTTT. This sequence encodes CASSLTDGEGGRLFF. Full variable domain (rest looked up from reference TRBV11-2 and TRBJ1-4): EAGVAQSPRYKIIEKRQSVAFWCNPISGHATLYWYQQILGQGPKLLIQFQNNGVVDDSQLPKDRFSAERLKGVDSTLKIQPAKLEDSAVYLCASSLTDGEGGRLFFGSGTQLSVL.

The chain carries TRBV6-2 or TRBV6-3 and TRBJ1-1; 7 nucleotides align to TRBD1. The CDR3 has 15 residues. CDR1 is MNHEY and CDR2 is SVGEGT in the germline V gene. J gave up 1 base and V 6 bases, and 8 bases lay outside the gene matches. CDR3 bases: TGTGCCAGCAGCAGACAGGGATTACCGAACACTGAAGCTTTCTTT. The encoded protein is CASSRQGLPNTEAFF.

The rearrangement joins TRBV27 to TRBJ2-4; no clear D. The CDR3 has 15 amino acids. V was clipped by 6 bases and J by 4 bases, with 16 bases between them. Germline values: CDR1 MNHEY, CDR2 SMNVEV (reference sequence). CDR3 region: CASSPDGFPKNIQYF. CDR3 sequence (DNA): TGTGCCAGCAGCCCGGACGGATTTCCGAAAAACATTCAGTACTTC.